This T cell receptor (beta chain) was captured by sequencing in a study of T cell changes during pregnancy in multiple sclerosis. The protocol was immunoSEQ multiplex PCR, while the TCRdb copy is restricted to in-frame clones and leaves out a portion. Of about 44,000 clones in the sample, approximately 92% are singletons; the top ten hold roughly 0.7%. J gave up 6 bases and V 4 bases, and 8 bases lay outside the gene matches. Germline V gives CDR1 SQVTM, CDR2 ANQGSEA. This CDR3 has 13 residues. The chain carries TRBV29-1 and TRBJ1-1; 7 bases fit TRBD1. The sequence was obtained from a female donor with multiple sclerosis, enrolled in a pregnancy study. The sequencing here drew on CD4+ T cells from peripheral blood mononuclear cells, taken in the first trimester of pregnancy. The CDR3: CSVGDRVVAEAFF. The CDR3 coding sequence is TGCAGCGTTGGAGACAGGGTCGTAGCTGAAGCTTTCTTT.